The clone carrying this T cell receptor (beta chain) has a count of ten or more. Its antigen is as yet unknown. Flow cytometry had shown expanded CD8+CD57+ cells in the patients chosen for sequencing. In all patients, the disease was severe acquired aplastic anemia. At blood sampling, none of the patients had yet received therapy. The CDR3 length is 13 residues. The V and J ends lost 5 bases and 2 bases respectively, with 10 bases between them. Looked up from germline, CDR1 is SEHNR and CDR2 is FQNEAQ (reference sequence). This sample stems from a study of CD8+CD57+ T cells in acquired aplastic anemia. General study findings and limits: Common to patients and controls were twenty-nine CD8+ CDR3 sequences.

For CDR3 and TCR beta VDJ profiling, genomic DNA was the template used. TCRdb reprocessed the reads with MiXCR, giving one entry per CDR3 protein. The sample holds about 150,000 distinct CDR3 sequences, about 52% seen once. V and J are TRBV7-9 and TRBJ2-7; D assignment may be TRBD1 or TRBD2 (5 bases each). Sequenced input: sorted CD4+, CD8+, or CD8+CD57+ T cells (not recorded which) from PBMCs. The receptor was derived from a human donor with aplastic anemia. In DNA form, the CDR3 reads TGTGCCAGCAGCCCAGGGAGTCCCTACGAGCAGTACTTC. It is translated as CASSPGSPYEQYF.